A single sample gave rise to the 9 T cell receptor beta chains below, sequenced in a study of technical replicates of blood from several donors. The method was immunoSEQ multiplex PCR; TCRdb's version includes in-frame clones alone and lacks a portion of them. The sample has about 88,000 clones; 85% to 95% are singletons. Sequencing was carried out using T cells isolated from PBMCs. Source of these receptors: a human donor in good health.

This rearrangement joins TRBV29-1 to TRBJ1-1; D is undetermined. This CDR3 spans 11 amino acids. Trimming shortened V by 7 bases and J by 8 bases, and 14 bases separated the two germline ends. Germline V lookup: CDR1 SQVTM, CDR2 ANQGSEA. In DNA form, the CDR3 reads TGCAGCGGGACTACTCGGGTAGAAGCTTTCTTT. Its protein is CSGTTRVEAFF.

The genes are TRBV18 and TRBJ1-1, with a possible D match to TRBD1 (5 bases). Germline V gene lookup returns CDR1 KGHSH and CDR2 LQKENI. Trimming stripped 3 bases from V and 0 bases from J, with 8 bases between. This CDR3 spans 14 amino acids. CDR3 in amino acids: CASSPQTVNTEAFF. The CDR3 nucleotides read TGTGCCAGCTCACCCCAGACAGTGAACACTGAAGCTTTCTTT. Full variable domain (outside the CDR3, taken from reference TRBV18 and TRBJ1-1): NAGVMQNPRHLVRRRGQEARLRCSPMKGHSHVYWYRQLPEEGLKFMVYLQKENIIDESGMPKERFSAEFPKEGPSILRIQQVVRGDSAAYFCASSPQTVNTEAFFGQGTRLTVV.

J is TRBJ2-3 and V is TRBV28; D not certain. Germline V gives CDR1 MDHEN, CDR2 SYDVKM. This CDR3 is 13 amino acids long. Trimming shortened V by 8 bases and J by 3 bases, and 12 bases separated the two germline ends. CDR3 DNA: TGTGCCAGCTGGAGTTTCGGTACAGATACGCAGTATTTT. Translating it yields CASWSFGTDTQYF.

This clone occurred once. This chain joins TRBV11-3 and TRBJ1-4; weak D call: TRBD1 (5 bases). This CDR3 has 15 amino acids. V lost 1 base and J lost 8, with 14 bases in between. CDR1 and CDR2 (germline): SGHNT, YENEEA. CDR3 DNA sequence: TGTGCCAGCAGCTTAGGTGGGCAGGGCAACGAAAAACTGTTTTTT. It is translated as CASSLGGQGNEKLFF.

The chain combines TRBV29-1 with TRBJ2-2; 8 nucleotides line up with TRBD1. Germline lookup yields CDR1 SQVTM and CDR2 ANQGSEA. This CDR3 is built from 14 residues. J lost 4 bases, V lost 7 bases, and 8 bases had no gene match. The CDR3 DNA sequence: TGCAGCGGGACAGGGCGAGCGGGCACCGGGGAGCTGTTTTTT. Translating gives CSGTGRAGTGELFF.

The rearrangement uses TRBV19 and TRBJ1-5; the D gene is possibly TRBD1 (6 bases). Trimming pared 5 bases from V and 7 bases from J, leaving 12 bases between. Germline V gene data show CDR1 as LNHDA and CDR2 as SQIVND (reference sequence). CDR3 length equals 13 residues. The CDR3 nucleotides are TGTGCCAGTAGTCCAGGGGTTCGACAGCCCCAGCATTTT. Its protein product is CASSPGVRQPQHF.

The J gene is TRBJ1-5, the V gene TRBV19; D is possibly TRBD1 (5 bases). Looked up from germline, CDR1 is LNHDA and CDR2 is SQIVND (reference sequence). V lost 5 bases and J 7 bases, leaving 9 bases between the germline ends. This CDR3 is built from 12 residues. The chain's CDR3 is CASSWRGQPQHF. The CDR3 bases are TGTGCCAGTAGTTGGAGGGGACAGCCCCAGCATTTT. The complete variable domain, with remaining parts taken from reference TRBV19 and TRBJ1-5, reads DGGITQSPKYLFRKEGQNVTLSCEQNLNHDAMYWYRQDPGQGLRLIYYSQIVNDFQKGDIAEGYSVSREKKESFPLTVTSAQKNPTAFYLCASSWRGQPQHFGDGTRLSIL.

This sequence joins TRBV4-1 and TRBJ1-2; weak D call: TRBD1 (5 bases). From germline, CDR1 is MGHRA and CDR2 YSYEKL. The CDR3 has 16 amino acids. V dropped 2 bases and J dropped 1 base, with 14 bases sitting between them. CDR3 residues: CASSQRGLRNNYGYTF. Here the CDR3 DNA reads TGCGCCAGCAGCCAACGGGGACTTAGAAATAACTATGGCTACACCTTC.

The chain is built from TRBV18 and TRBJ2-7, with 9 nucleotides matching TRBD2. Trimming took 3 bases from V and 3 from J; bases not matched to a gene: 6. The CDR3 extends over 15 amino acids. CDR1 and CDR2 from the germline V gene are KGHSH and LQKENI. In nucleotides, the CDR3 is TGTGCCAGCTCACCCTGGGATAGCGGGAGCTACGAGCAGTACTTC. Translation gives CASSPWDSGSYEQYF.